Listed below are T cell receptor beta chains from one sample, sequenced in a study of cytomegalovirus exposure and HLA in healthy donors. Method: immunoSEQ multiplex PCR; TCRdb's copy keeps in-frame clones and lacks some. The sample consists of fewer than 150,000 clones, around 77% of them appearing once. The sequenced material came from PBMCs. The receptors shown here come from a man aged 25-45 years in good health and CMV-seronegative. CDR3s include the opening cysteine and the closing phenylalanine or tryptophan. A D gene is named only where the DNA matches it firmly. Size is omitted from some rows. Given values are once, few, many or a class for expanded clones.

>.|TRBV27|TRBJ1-5|TRBD1
CASSFGGQGNQPQHF
TGTGCCAGCAGTTTTGGGGGACAGGGCAATCAGCCCCAGCATTTT
>.|TRBV7-9|TRBJ1-5|.
CASSFSSNQPQHF
TGTGCCAGCAGCTTCAGTAGCAATCAGCCCCAGCATTTT
>.|TRBV5-4|TRBJ1-2|.
CASSKYGENYGYTF
TGTGCCAGCAGCAAGTACGGGGAGAACTATGGCTACACCTTC
>.|TRBV28|TRBJ2-7|TRBD1
CASSRQGGRYEQYF
TGTGCCAGCAGCCGACAGGGCGGACGGTACGAGCAGTACTTC
>.|TRBV25-1|TRBJ2-3|TRBD2
CASSGTSGITDTQYF
TGTGCCAGCAGCGGGACTAGCGGGATCACAGATACGCAGTATTTT
>.|TRBV5-6|TRBJ1-1|.
CASSFRARRGRTEAFF
TGTGCCAGCAGCTTCCGGGCCCGAAGAGGGAGAACTGAAGCTTTCTTT
>.|TRBV18|TRBJ1-1|.
CASSPPSVPEGAFF
TGTGCCAGCTCTCCTCCCTCCGTCCCCGAGGGAGCTTTCTTT
>.|TRBV4-1|TRBJ1-5|.
CASSQGQGPGPQHF
TGCGCCAGCAGCCAAGGGCAGGGCCCCGGGCCCCAGCATTTT
>.|TRBV27|TRBJ1-1|.
CASKIEAGMNTEAFF
TGTGCCAGCAAAATAGAAGCAGGGATGAACACTGAAGCTTTCTTT
>.|TRBV7-9|TRBJ2-7|.
CASSSQWGGVGINYEQYF
TGTGCCAGCAGCTCCCAGTGGGGCGGGGTTGGTATAAACTACGAGCAGTACTTC
>.|TRBV6-1|TRBJ1-3|.
CASSEAGKAGNTIYF
TGTGCCAGCAGTGAGGCAGGGAAAGCTGGAAACACCATATATTTT
>.|TRBV5-1|TRBJ1-5|.
CASSLAPDGDEDF
TGCGCCAGCAGCTTGGCTCCCGACGGTGATGAGGATTTT
>.|TRBV28|TRBJ1-2|TRBD1
CASSRGQGFRYGYTF
TGTGCCAGCAGCAGAGGACAGGGATTTAGATATGGCTACACCTTC
>.|TRBV16|TRBJ2-7|.
CASSQEYEQYF
TGTGCCAGCAGCCAAGAGTACGAGCAGTACTTC
>few|TRBV5-1|TRBJ1-4|.
CASSPGQPMGNEKLFF
TGCGCCAGCAGCCCTGGACAGCCCATGGGGAATGAAAAACTGTTTTTT
>.|TRBV27|TRBJ2-7|TRBD1
CASSSRDSSYEQYF
TGTGCCAGCAGTTCCCGGGACAGCTCCTACGAGCAGTACTTC
>.|TRBV2|TRBJ2-3|.
CASSEAPGGSSTDTQYF
TGTGCCAGCAGTGAAGCGCCTGGCGGGTCTAGCACAGATACGCAGTATTTT
>.|TRBV5-1|TRBJ2-2|.
CASSLGGQNTGELFF
TGCGCCAGCAGCTTGGGGGGACAGAACACCGGGGAGCTGTTTTTT
>.|TRBV4-1|TRBJ1-1|TRBD1
CASSHETGGEAFF
TGCGCCAGCAGCCATGAGACAGGGGGTGAAGCTTTCTTT
>.|TRBV4-1|TRBJ1-4|.
CASSQPLEVSTNEKLFF
TGCGCCAGCAGCCAGCCACTAGAAGTTTCAACTAATGAAAAACTGTTTTTT